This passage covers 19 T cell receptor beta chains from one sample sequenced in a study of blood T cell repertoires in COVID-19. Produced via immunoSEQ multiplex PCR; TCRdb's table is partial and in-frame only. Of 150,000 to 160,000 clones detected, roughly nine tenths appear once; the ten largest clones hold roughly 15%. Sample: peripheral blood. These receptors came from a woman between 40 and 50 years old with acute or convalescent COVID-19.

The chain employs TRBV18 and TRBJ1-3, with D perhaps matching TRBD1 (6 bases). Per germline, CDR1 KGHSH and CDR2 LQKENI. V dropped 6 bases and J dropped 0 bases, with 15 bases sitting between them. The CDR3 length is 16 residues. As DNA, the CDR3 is TGTGCCAGCTCCGAACAGGGACCGAACTCTGGAAACACCATATATTTT. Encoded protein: CASSEQGPNSGNTIYF.

The CDR3: CASSLNRGPHYEQYF. CDR3 DNA: TGCGCCAGCAGCTTGAACAGGGGCCCACACTACGAGCAGTACTTC. V usage is TRBV5-1 and J usage is TRBJ2-7, with TRBD1 identical over 7 bases. The V gene end was trimmed by 1 base and the J gene end by 3 bases; junction bases not matched to a gene: 7. The germline CDR1 and CDR2 sequences are SGHRS and YFSETQ. The CDR3 is 15 residues long.

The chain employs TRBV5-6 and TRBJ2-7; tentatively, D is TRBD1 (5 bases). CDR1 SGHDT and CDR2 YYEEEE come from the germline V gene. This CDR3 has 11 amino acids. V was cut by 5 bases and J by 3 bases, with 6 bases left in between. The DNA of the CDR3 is TGTGCCAGCAGTACAGGCTACGAGCAGTACTTC. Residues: CASSTGYEQYF.

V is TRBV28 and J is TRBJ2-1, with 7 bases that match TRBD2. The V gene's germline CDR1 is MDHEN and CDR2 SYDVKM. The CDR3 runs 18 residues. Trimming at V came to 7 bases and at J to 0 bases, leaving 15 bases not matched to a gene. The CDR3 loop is CASTARTRLGSSYNEQFF. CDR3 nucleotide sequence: TGTGCCAGCACCGCCCGGACTAGGTTGGGGAGCTCCTACAATGAGCAGTTCTTC. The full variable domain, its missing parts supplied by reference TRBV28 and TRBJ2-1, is DVKVTQSSRYLVKRTGEKVFLECVQDMDHENMFWYRQDPGLGLRLIYFSYDVKMKEKGDIPEGYSVSREKKERFSLILESASTNQTSMYLCASTARTRLGSSYNEQFFGPGTRLTVL.

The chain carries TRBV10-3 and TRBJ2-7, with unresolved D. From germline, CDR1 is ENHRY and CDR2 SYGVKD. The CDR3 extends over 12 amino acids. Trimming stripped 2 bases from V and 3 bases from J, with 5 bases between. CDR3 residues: CAISETFYEQYF. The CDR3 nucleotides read TGTGCCATCAGTGAGACTTTCTACGAGCAGTACTTC.

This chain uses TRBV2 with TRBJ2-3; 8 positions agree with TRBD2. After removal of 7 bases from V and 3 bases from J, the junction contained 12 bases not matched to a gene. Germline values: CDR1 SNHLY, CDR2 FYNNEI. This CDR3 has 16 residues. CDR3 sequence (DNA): TGTGCCAGCATCGGACTAGCCGAAACCCGGACAGATACGCAGTATTTT. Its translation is CASIGLAETRTDTQYF.

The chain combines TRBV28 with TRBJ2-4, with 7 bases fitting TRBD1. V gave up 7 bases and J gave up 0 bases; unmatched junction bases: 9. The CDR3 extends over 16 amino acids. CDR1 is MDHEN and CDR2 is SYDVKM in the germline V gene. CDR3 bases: TGTGCCAGCACCGAACGACAGGGCTTAGCCAAAAACATTCAGTACTTC. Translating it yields CASTERQGLAKNIQYF.

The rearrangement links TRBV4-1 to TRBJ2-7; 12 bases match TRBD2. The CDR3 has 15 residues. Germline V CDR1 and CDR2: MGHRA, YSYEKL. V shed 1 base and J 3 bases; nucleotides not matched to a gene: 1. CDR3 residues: CASSQVLAGGYEQYF. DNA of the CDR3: TGCGCCAGCAGCCAAGTACTAGCGGGAGGCTACGAGCAGTACTTC.

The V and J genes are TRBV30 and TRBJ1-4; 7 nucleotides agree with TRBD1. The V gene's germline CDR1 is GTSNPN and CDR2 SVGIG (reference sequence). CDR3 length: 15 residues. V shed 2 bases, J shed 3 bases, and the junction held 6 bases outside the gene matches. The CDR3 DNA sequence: TGTGCCTGGAGTACAGCCGGACAGGCTAATGAAAAACTGTTTTTT. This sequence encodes CAWSTAGQANEKLFF.

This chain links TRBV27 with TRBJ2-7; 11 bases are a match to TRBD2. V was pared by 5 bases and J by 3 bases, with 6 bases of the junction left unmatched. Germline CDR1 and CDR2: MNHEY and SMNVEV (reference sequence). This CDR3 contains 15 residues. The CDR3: CASSISGGGLYEQYF. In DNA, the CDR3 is TGTGCCAGCAGTATTAGCGGGGGGGGACTCTACGAGCAGTACTTC.

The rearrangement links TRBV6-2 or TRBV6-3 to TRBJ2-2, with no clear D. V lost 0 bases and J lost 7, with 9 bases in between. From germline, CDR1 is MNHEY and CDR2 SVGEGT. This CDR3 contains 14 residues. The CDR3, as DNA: TGTGCCAGCAGTTACTCCGGCGGAGTCGGGGAGCTGTTTTTT. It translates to CASSYSGGVGELFF.

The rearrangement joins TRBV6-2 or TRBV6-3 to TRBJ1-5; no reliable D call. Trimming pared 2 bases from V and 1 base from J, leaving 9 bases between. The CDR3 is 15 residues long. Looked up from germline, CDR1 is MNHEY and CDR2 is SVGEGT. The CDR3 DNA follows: TGTGCCAGCAGTTACGAGGGCCTGAGCAATCAGCCCCAGCATTTT. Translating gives CASSYEGLSNQPQHF.

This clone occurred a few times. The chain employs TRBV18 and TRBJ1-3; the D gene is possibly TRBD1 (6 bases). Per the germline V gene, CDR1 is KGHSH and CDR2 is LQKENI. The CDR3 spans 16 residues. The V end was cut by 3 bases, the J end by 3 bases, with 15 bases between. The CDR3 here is CASSPQTGHLGNTIYF. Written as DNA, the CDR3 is TGTGCCAGCTCACCCCAGACAGGACACCTTGGAAACACCATATATTTT.

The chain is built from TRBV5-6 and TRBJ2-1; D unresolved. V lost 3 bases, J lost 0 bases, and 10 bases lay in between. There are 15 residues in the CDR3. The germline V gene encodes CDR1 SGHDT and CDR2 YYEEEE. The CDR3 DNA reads TGTGCCAGCAGCTCCCTTAAGAGCTCCTACAATGAGCAGTTCTTC. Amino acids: CASSSLKSSYNEQFF.

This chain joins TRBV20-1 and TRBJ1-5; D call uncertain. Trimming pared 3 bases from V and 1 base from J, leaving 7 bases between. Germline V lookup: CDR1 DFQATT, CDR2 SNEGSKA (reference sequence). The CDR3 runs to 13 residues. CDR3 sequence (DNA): TGCAGTGCTAGTTACAGCAGCAATCAGCCCCAGCATTTT. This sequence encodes CSASYSSNQPQHF.

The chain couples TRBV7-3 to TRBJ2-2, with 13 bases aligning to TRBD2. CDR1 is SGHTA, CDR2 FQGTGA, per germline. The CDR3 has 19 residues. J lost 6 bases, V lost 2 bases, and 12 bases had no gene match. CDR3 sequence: CASSLLGTSGEYWAGELFF. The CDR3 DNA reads TGTGCCAGCAGCTTACTCGGGACTAGCGGGGAATATTGGGCCGGGGAGCTGTTTTTT.

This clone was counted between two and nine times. Here the CDR3 DNA reads TGTGCCAGCAGCTTCCTACTAGCGGGGACGTACACAGATACGCAGTATTTT. Protein product: CASSFLLAGTYTDTQYF. The chain links TRBV14 to TRBJ2-3, with 10 bases fitting TRBD2. The CDR3 has 17 amino acids. J lost 2 bases, V lost 5 bases, and 10 bases had no gene match. The V gene's germline CDR1 is SGHDN and CDR2 FVKESK.

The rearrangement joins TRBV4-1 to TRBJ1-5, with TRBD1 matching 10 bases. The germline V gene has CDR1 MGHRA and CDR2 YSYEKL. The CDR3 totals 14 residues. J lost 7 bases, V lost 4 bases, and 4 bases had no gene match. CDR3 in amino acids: CASSRGDRGQPQHF. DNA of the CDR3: TGCGCCAGCAGCCGAGGGGACAGGGGACAGCCCCAGCATTTT.

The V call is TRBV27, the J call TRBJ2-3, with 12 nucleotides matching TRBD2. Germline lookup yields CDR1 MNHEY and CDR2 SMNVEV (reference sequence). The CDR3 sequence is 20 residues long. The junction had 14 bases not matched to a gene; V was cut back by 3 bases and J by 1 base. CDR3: CASSFFPSTSGSRGTDTQYF. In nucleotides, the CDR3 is TGTGCCAGCAGTTTCTTCCCGTCGACTAGCGGGAGCCGGGGCACAGATACGCAGTATTTT.